A single T cell receptor (beta chain) is shown here with its context. Its antigen is unknown. Qualities for individual bases were not recorded, and no much larger clone is one base off. These data originate in a study of radiation and T cells in renal cell carcinoma (TCRdb year 2020). General notes on the study: Samples were obtained from a clinical trial, in which 15 Gy stereotactic body radiation therapy was delivered to primary renal cell carcinomas and nephrectomy was performed 4 weeks later. In total, approximately 53 samples underwent TCR beta sequencing: some 25 tumors plus 27 peripheral blood samples. Across all 55 or so samples, 4,016,671 unique CDR3 nucleotide sequences, encoding 2,658,974 unique CDR3 amino acid sequences, were identified. Points the paper makes about the study in general: Changes in the blood repertoire were not tracked past 4 weeks after treatment. Effects of radiation dose or scheduling on the TCR repertoire could not be addressed with the single-armed trial design. No pretreatment tumor biopsies were available, so the baseline intratumoral presence of clonotypes could not be determined. Top tumor clonotypes rose in blood from baseline to 2 weeks post-radiation, then contracted by 4 weeks, suggesting transient expansion of tumor-resident clones.

Including cysteine and phenylalanine, the CDR3 has 14 amino acids. Kept here is only the CDR3 DNA, which spans 42 bases and is read in frame from base 1. V loses 0 bases, J loses 8 bases, and the germline ends lie 13 bases apart. The germline V gene provides CDR1 SGHDN and CDR2 FVKESK. Reading the label with the study, this specimen's time point is: baseline pretreatment blood. Read against the paper, the sample's treatment or condition label means: 15 Gy SBRT to primary tumor, nephrectomy 4 weeks later. To follow tumor-enriched clonotypes, peripheral blood was collected serially from radiation-treated patients at baseline and again at 2 weeks and 4 weeks after SBRT. Renal cell carcinoma with clear cell pathology was present in all patients. The QIAamp DNA Blood Mini Kit (Qiagen) was used to prepare genomic DNA for TCR sequencing. The analyses included just those samples that passed every quality control check.

Following the manufacturer's recommendations, the immunoSEQ kit was used to generate TCR beta libraries from genomic DNA. To prepare libraries, a first multiplex PCR with proprietary primers was run, followed by a second PCR that added unique barcodes, and a bead cleanup was done after each round. Each sample batch included a kit-provided positive control reaction and a negative control reaction. The final libraries were assessed on an Agilent 4200 TapeStation D1000 ScreenTape, pooled by volume, and quantified by qPCR. Sequencing was performed on an Illumina NextSeq500 with a MidOutput 150-cycle cartridge, and 156 Read1 and 15 Index1 cycles were run with kit custom primers. The pooled library was loaded at around 1.1 pM with an approximately 21% PhiX control spike-in. In the source study's methods: The vendor-processed data were analyzed in R, and a clonotype was defined as all T cells that share the same CDR3 nucleotide sequence. For clone abundance analyses, frequencies were normalized to the 10,000 most abundant clones per sample. Public T cell clones, which averaged fewer than five per sample, were removed prior to analysis. Tumor-enriched clonotypes and baseline blood-enriched clonotypes were defined as those with an abundance difference of at least 32-fold between compartments. A beta-binomial differential abundance model was used to identify clonotypes that expanded or contracted between blood time points. Similarity between tumor and blood repertoires was quantified using the Baroni-Urbani and Buser coefficient, and groups were compared with two-tailed Wilcoxon tests in R. Held by TCRdb, this immuneACCESS table contains in-frame sequences only and omits some clones. Under half of the omission traces to an unresolved V gene where checked; the cause of the rest is unknown. From that table come the V and J calls and clone size; the DNA was used to work out D and trimming. The sample yields about 140,000 clones; 75% to 90% were counted once. Around a quarter of the sample is taken by the ten largest.

The receptor comes from a woman in her fifties or sixties with renal cell carcinoma. The chain is encoded by TRBV14 joined to TRBJ1-2; there is no confident call for the D gene. This material consisted of blood, taken from a patient whose treatment included radiotherapy and nephrectomy. CDR3 sequence: CASSQDGLLGGYTF. At the DNA level, the sequence is TGTGCCAGCAGCCAAGATGGCCTACTCGGGGGCTACACCTTC. With all but the CDR3 taken from the reference TRBV14 and TRBJ1-2 genes, the full variable domain is: EAGVTQFPSHSVIEKGQTVTLRCDPISGHDNLYWYRRVMGKEIKFLLHFVKESKQDESGMPNNRFLAERTGGTYSTLKVQPAELEDSGVYFCASSQDGLLGGYTFGSGTRLTVV.